Following are 17 T cell receptor beta chains from one sample sequenced in a study of T cell responses to AZD1222 COVID-19 vaccine. Data came from immunoSEQ multiplex PCR; TCRdb stores just in-frame clones and leaves some out. This table has approximately 150,000 clones, roughly nine tenths appearing once. This sample comprised peripheral blood, obtained on day 0 of AZD1222 vaccination. Every receptor here comes from an adult in good health.

This sequence joins TRBV5-1 and TRBJ2-3; TRBD2 agrees at 15 bases. With V trimmed by 4 bases and J by 3 bases, 3 bases remained unmatched. CDR3 length equals 16 residues. From germline, CDR1 is SGHRS and CDR2 YFSETQ. The CDR3 loop reads CASSDGLAGGTDTQYF. CDR3 DNA sequence: TGCGCCAGCAGCGACGGACTAGCGGGAGGGACAGATACGCAGTATTTT.

This chain uses TRBV2 with TRBJ1-3, with D unclear. The CDR3 contains 17 residues. The ends were cut back, 2 bases at V and 0 bases at J, with 14 bases in the middle. Germline V lookup: CDR1 SNHLY, CDR2 FYNNEI. CDR3 sequence: CASSEMVRRPSGNTIYF. The DNA for the CDR3 is TGTGCCAGCAGTGAAATGGTGAGGAGACCCTCTGGAAACACCATATATTTT. Looking up the rest from reference TRBV2 and TRBJ1-3 gives the full variable domain: EPEVTQTPSHQVTQMGQEVILRCVPISNHLYFYWYRQILGQKVEFLVSFYNNEISEKSEIFDDQFSVERPDGSNFTLKIRSTKLEDSAMYFCASSEMVRRPSGNTIYFGEGSWLTVV.

The chain couples TRBV21-1 to TRBJ2-1; the DNA was not compared with TRBD1, the D call given in the table. TRBV21-1 is listed as a pseudogene. CDR3 length equals 20 residues. This CDR3 reads CASSKRWDRGPPKGFFEQFF. CDR3 nucleotide sequence: TGTGCCAGCAGCAAACGGTGGGACAGGGGACCCCCGAAGGGTTTTTTCGAGCAGTTCTTC.

V usage is TRBV28 and J usage is TRBJ1-2, with 8 bases fitting TRBD1. Trimming removed 6 bases from V and 2 bases from J; junction bases left unmatched: 14. The CDR3 covers 17 residues. Per germline, CDR1 MDHEN and CDR2 SYDVKM. CDR3 sequence (DNA): TGTGCCAGCAGCTTGCCTAACCAGGGGGCGGCAAACTATGGCTACACCTTC. Translating gives CASSLPNQGAANYGYTF.

V gene TRBV7-9 combines with J gene TRBJ2-5; 9 nucleotides align to TRBD1. The V segment lost 2 bases and the J segment 3 bases; nucleotides outside the gene matches: 10. This CDR3 is built from 17 residues. Germline-derived CDR1 and CDR2 are SEHNR and FQNEAQ (reference sequence). The CDR3 DNA follows: TGTGCCAGCAGCTTATATCTGACAGGGGGATTAAAAGAGACCCAGTACTTC. It yields the protein CASSLYLTGGLKETQYF.

The J gene is TRBJ1-2, the V gene TRBV2; 11 positions agree with TRBD1. The germline CDR1 and CDR2 sequences are SNHLY and FYNNEI. Germline trimming cut 5 bases from V and 4 bases from J; bases unmatched to any gene: 12. The CDR3 loop spans 17 amino acids. For the CDR3, the DNA is TGTGCCAGCAGTCTCGGACAGGGGGCGAGGTTAAGCTATGGCTACACCTTC. Amino acids: CASSLGQGARLSYGYTF.

The rearrangement joins TRBV18 to TRBJ1-3; the D is unclear. Germline CDR1 KGHSH, CDR2 LQKENI. The CDR3 has 17 amino acids. The V end lost 3 bases, the J end lost 0 bases, and 15 bases lay between the germline ends. The CDR3: CASSPYLRTASGNTIYF. CDR3 nucleotides: TGTGCCAGCTCACCTTACCTGAGGACCGCCTCTGGAAACACCATATATTTT.

This chain links TRBV20-1 with TRBJ2-1, with 8 bases identical to TRBD2. The CDR3 has 15 residues. Germline values: CDR1 DFQATT, CDR2 SNEGSKA (reference sequence). V shed 3 bases and J 4 bases; nucleotides not matched to a gene: 8. CDR3: CSASDPGLGYNEQFF. CDR3 sequence (DNA): TGCAGTGCTAGTGATCCGGGACTAGGTTACAATGAGCAGTTCTTC.

The chain uses TRBV28 and TRBJ1-3; perhaps TRBD1 as D (6 bases). Trimming stripped 1 base from V and 5 bases from J, with 21 bases between. Per the germline V gene, CDR1 is MDHEN and CDR2 is SYDVKM. The length of the CDR3 is 18 residues. The CDR3 region has the DNA TGTGCCAGCAGTTTATCCGTTTCCGGGGGCGCTCTAAGAAACACCATATATTTT. The encoded protein is CASSLSVSGGALRNTIYF.

V usage is TRBV4-3 and J usage is TRBJ2-1, with D perhaps being TRBD1 or TRBD2 (5 bases each). Germline values: CDR1 LGHNA, CDR2 YSLEER. V was pared by 2 bases and J by 6 bases, with 14 bases between. The CDR3 length is 15 residues. CDR3 residues: CASSQLAARGNEQFF. The CDR3 DNA reads TGCGCCAGCAGCCAACTAGCTGCTAGGGGCAATGAGCAGTTCTTC.

The chain links TRBV6-5 to TRBJ1-1; the D gene is possibly TRBD1 (5 bases). V was trimmed by 7 bases and J by 2 bases, leaving 11 bases between them. Germline CDR1 and CDR2: MNHEY and SVGAGI. CDR3 size: 13 residues. The CDR3 here is CASKGQGNTEAFF. In nucleotides, the CDR3 is TGTGCCAGCAAGGGCCAGGGTAACACTGAAGCTTTCTTT.

J is TRBJ2-4 and V is TRBV6-5; D perhaps matches TRBD1 (6 bases). CDR3 length: 15 residues. CDR1 is MNHEY, CDR2 SVGAGI, per germline. V gave up 6 bases and J gave up 0 bases, with 12 bases separating them. The DNA of the CDR3 is TGTGCCAGCAGGCCGACAGGTGAAGCCAAAAACATTCAGTACTTC. This encodes CASRPTGEAKNIQYF.

The CDR3 is CASSQVGQSNYGYTF. The CDR3 DNA sequence: TGTGCCAGCAGCCAAGTGGGACAAAGTAACTATGGCTACACCTTC. This sequence joins TRBV3-1 (or the pseudogene TRBV3-2) and TRBJ1-2; a weak D match, TRBD1 (6 bases). The CDR3 is 15 residues long. Germline CDR1 LGHDT, CDR2 YNNKEL (reference sequence). V gave up 1 base and J gave up 1 base, with 10 bases separating them.

The V gene is TRBV3-1 (or the pseudogene TRBV3-2), the J gene TRBJ1-3; D call uncertain. Germline CDR1 LGHDT, CDR2 YNNKEL (reference sequence). Trimming pared 0 bases from V and 3 bases from J, leaving 15 bases between. The CDR3 has 17 residues. CDR3 amino acids: CASSQDQRRAYGNTIYF. CDR3 bases: TGTGCCAGCAGCCAAGATCAAAGGAGGGCTTATGGAAACACCATATATTTT.

The chain uses TRBV4-1 and TRBJ2-1; 7 bases line up with TRBD1. Trimming cost V 1 base and J 10 bases; bases outside gene matches: 16. Germline V lookup: CDR1 MGHRA, CDR2 YSYEKL. The CDR3 is 17 residues long. The CDR3 protein is CASSQAKQGLRRWEQFF. CDR3 bases: TGCGCCAGCAGCCAAGCCAAACAGGGGTTAAGGCGGTGGGAGCAGTTCTTC.

The V and J genes are TRBV6-2 or TRBV6-3 and TRBJ2-3; 11 bases fit TRBD2. The junction had 15 bases not matched to a gene; V was cut back by 4 bases and J by 3 bases. Germline V gene sequence: CDR1 MNHEY, CDR2 SVGEGT. The CDR3 runs 19 residues. The DNA of the CDR3 is TGTGCCAGCAGTTTTCTCCATAGCGGGAGGGCCGGAGTAACAGATACGCAGTATTTT. The encoded protein is CASSFLHSGRAGVTDTQYF.

The chain joins TRBV5-1 to TRBJ1-2; D is unresolved. The CDR3 spans 14 residues. CDR1 SGHRS and CDR2 YFSETQ come from the germline V gene. V gave up 6 bases and J gave up 6 bases, with 18 bases separating them. CDR3 in DNA: TGCGCCAGCACCCAAGGATCGGGGTGGAATGGCTACACCTTC. Amino acids: CASTQGSGWNGYTF.